A selection of T cell receptor beta chains follows, all from one sample in a study of beta chain features in type 1 diabetes. Assay used: immunoSEQ multiplex PCR; TCRdb lists only in-frame clones, some missing. The table includes a few hundred thousand clones, around 26% detected once. Material for sequencing was central memory CD4+ T cells from blood. The receptors stem from a man aged 30 to 39 in good health. Both conserved end residues are part of each CDR3. Each record gives: J gene, V gene, D gene, clone size, CDR3 DNA, CDR3 protein. A D gene is named only where the DNA matches it firmly. Some rows have no size entry. The others give once, few or many, or a class for an expanded clone.

j_call: TRBJ2-1; v_call: TRBV20-1; d_call: -; clone_size: -; cdr3_nt: TGCAGTGCTAGAGATGGGTATGAGCAGTTCTTC; cdr3_aa: CSARDGYEQFF
j_call: TRBJ1-2; v_call: TRBV10-3; d_call: -; clone_size: few; cdr3_nt: TGTGCCATCAGTGATAATCCGTACTATGGCTACACCTTC; cdr3_aa: CAISDNPYYGYTF
j_call: TRBJ2-5; v_call: TRBV9; d_call: TRBD2; clone_size: few; cdr3_nt: TGTGCCAGCAGCGTAGCGGGAGGAGGGGAGACCCAGTACTTC; cdr3_aa: CASSVAGGGETQYF
j_call: TRBJ2-7; v_call: TRBV2; d_call: TRBD1; clone_size: few; cdr3_nt: TGTGCCAGGCAATTACAGGGGAGAGAGCAGTACTTC; cdr3_aa: CARQLQGREQYF
j_call: TRBJ2-6; v_call: TRBV5-4; d_call: -; clone_size: -; cdr3_nt: TGTGCCAGCAGTGACGGTGCCTCCGGGGCCAACGTCCTGACTTTC; cdr3_aa: CASSDGASGANVLTF
j_call: TRBJ2-3; v_call: TRBV30; d_call: TRBD2; clone_size: few; cdr3_nt: TGTGCCTTGAGCGGGAGCAGTGTCTGGGCCACAGATACGCAGTATTTT; cdr3_aa: CALSGSSVWATDTQYF
j_call: TRBJ2-1; v_call: TRBV7-2; d_call: TRBD2; clone_size: -; cdr3_nt: TGTGCCAGCAGCTTGGCGGGAGCCCGCTCCTACAATGAGCAGTTCTTC; cdr3_aa: CASSLAGARSYNEQFF
j_call: TRBJ2-1; v_call: TRBV6-4; d_call: -; clone_size: -; cdr3_nt: TGTGCCAGCAGTGAAGGGACGGTTAATGAGCAGTTCTTC; cdr3_aa: CASSEGTVNEQFF
j_call: TRBJ2-3; v_call: TRBV29-1; d_call: TRBD2; clone_size: -; cdr3_nt: TGCAGCGTCCCCCCCGCGGGGGGGCGTCGGAATACGCAGTATTTT; cdr3_aa: CSVPPAGGRRNTQYF
j_call: TRBJ2-7; v_call: TRBV7-2; d_call: TRBD2; clone_size: -; cdr3_nt: TGTGCCAGCAGCCCAGAGGTAGCGGGAGGGCCAGGATCCGAGCAGTACTTC; cdr3_aa: CASSPEVAGGPGSEQYF
j_call: TRBJ2-5; v_call: TRBV7-2; d_call: -; clone_size: -; cdr3_nt: TGTGCCAGCAGCTTATTCCTGGCGCAGGGAGAGACCCAGTACTTC; cdr3_aa: CASSLFLAQGETQYF
j_call: TRBJ2-7; v_call: TRBV29-1; d_call: TRBD1; clone_size: -; cdr3_nt: TGCAGCGTCGCCGCCGGGACAGGGGGAACCTACGAGCAGTACTTC; cdr3_aa: CSVAAGTGGTYEQYF
j_call: TRBJ2-1; v_call: TRBV14; d_call: TRBD2; clone_size: few; cdr3_nt: TGTGCCAGCAGCCCGCGACTAGCGGGGACTGAGCAGTTCTTC; cdr3_aa: CASSPRLAGTEQFF
j_call: TRBJ2-4; v_call: TRBV4-3; d_call: TRBD2; clone_size: few; cdr3_nt: TGCGCCAGCAGCGAACGGGGGGTCACCGACATTCAGTACTTC; cdr3_aa: CASSERGVTDIQYF
j_call: TRBJ2-1; v_call: TRBV30; d_call: -; clone_size: few; cdr3_nt: TGTGCCTGGAGTGTACGCCAGCCCGGAAATGAGCAGTTCTTC; cdr3_aa: CAWSVRQPGNEQFF
j_call: TRBJ2-1; v_call: TRBV28; d_call: TRBD2; clone_size: few; cdr3_nt: TGTGCCAGCAGCTGGCTTAGGACTAGCGGGAGGAGAAGCTCCTACAATGAGCAGTTCTTC; cdr3_aa: CASSWLRTSGRRSSYNEQFF
j_call: TRBJ2-3; v_call: TRBV28; d_call: -; clone_size: -; cdr3_nt: TGTGCCAGCAGTTTCCCTGGCACAGATACGCAGTATTTT; cdr3_aa: CASSFPGTDTQYF
j_call: TRBJ2-5; v_call: TRBV7-9; d_call: -; clone_size: -; cdr3_nt: TGTGCCAGCAGCTTACAGGGGATCGGGGAGACCCAGTACTTC; cdr3_aa: CASSLQGIGETQYF
j_call: TRBJ2-1; v_call: TRBV9; d_call: -; clone_size: few; cdr3_nt: TGTGCCAGCAGCGTAGATGGACAAGGCTACAATGAGCAGTTCTTC; cdr3_aa: CASSVDGQGYNEQFF
j_call: TRBJ2-5; v_call: TRBV19; d_call: -; clone_size: -; cdr3_nt: TGTGCCAGTAGTATAGCCGGACGGAGACAAGAGACCCAGTACTTC; cdr3_aa: CASSIAGRRQETQYF
j_call: TRBJ2-3; v_call: TRBV10-2; d_call: -; clone_size: few; cdr3_nt: TGCGCCAGCAGTGCGCTCGTCGTGGGCACAGATACGCAGTATTTT; cdr3_aa: CASSALVVGTDTQYF
j_call: TRBJ2-7; v_call: TRBV5-4; d_call: -; clone_size: few; cdr3_nt: TGTGCCAGCAGCTTGGACGGCCTCTCCTACGAGCAGTACTTC; cdr3_aa: CASSLDGLSYEQYF
j_call: TRBJ2-7; v_call: TRBV7-9; d_call: -; clone_size: once; cdr3_nt: TGTGCCAGCAGCTTAGAAGGGGGCGAGCAGTACTTC; cdr3_aa: CASSLEGGEQYF
j_call: TRBJ2-5; v_call: TRBV18; d_call: -; clone_size: -; cdr3_nt: TGTGCCAGCTCACTTACCGGAGGCGGGGACGGTTTCCAAGAGACCCAGTACTTC; cdr3_aa: CASSLTGGGDGFQETQYF
j_call: TRBJ2-1; v_call: TRBV7-9; d_call: -; clone_size: -; cdr3_nt: TGTGCCAGCAGCTCGGACACTTCCTACAATGAGCAGTTCTTC; cdr3_aa: CASSSDTSYNEQFF
j_call: TRBJ2-7; v_call: TRBV5-1; d_call: -; clone_size: few; cdr3_nt: TGCGCCAGCAGATCGGGGCTATACGAGCAGTACTTC; cdr3_aa: CASRSGLYEQYF
j_call: TRBJ2-7; v_call: TRBV5-1; d_call: TRBD2; clone_size: -; cdr3_nt: TGCGCCAGCAGCATAGCGGGGTCGACCTACGAGCAGTACTTC; cdr3_aa: CASSIAGSTYEQYF
j_call: TRBJ2-1; v_call: TRBV7-6; d_call: TRBD1; clone_size: few; cdr3_nt: TGTGCCAGCAGCTTGGGACAGGGAAAGTACAATGAGCAGTTCTTC; cdr3_aa: CASSLGQGKYNEQFF
j_call: TRBJ1-5; v_call: TRBV6-4; d_call: -; clone_size: -; cdr3_nt: TGTGCCAGCATTGATCGGGGCAATCAGCCCCAGCATTTT; cdr3_aa: CASIDRGNQPQHF
j_call: TRBJ2-1; v_call: TRBV30; d_call: TRBD1; clone_size: -; cdr3_nt: TGTGCCTATCACCGGGACAGCTACAATGAGCAGTTCTTC; cdr3_aa: CAYHRDSYNEQFF